Listed below are T cell receptor beta chains from one sample, sequenced in a study of blood T cell repertoires in COVID-19. This table comes from immunoSEQ multiplex PCR, and its TCRdb copy is limited to in-frame clones, with some not included. The sample holds under 200,000 clones, approximately 91% seen once. Material: peripheral blood. The receptors originated from a man in his 70s with active or convalescent COVID-19. CDR3s include the opening cysteine and the closing phenylalanine or tryptophan. A D gene is named only where the DNA matches it firmly. For some rows the clone size is stated as once, few or many, or as a class when expanded; others skip it.

length	V	size	D	J	CDR3	DNA
17	TRBV10-3	NA	TRBD1	TRBJ1-5	CAISGDRNFLGGQPQHF	TGTGCCATCAGTGGGGACAGAAATTTTCTGGGCGGACAGCCCCAGCATTTT
15	TRBV11-2	once	TRBD1	TRBJ1-1	CASRSLDRGNTEAFF	TGTGCCAGCAGATCACTCGACAGGGGTAACACTGAAGCTTTCTTT
15	TRBV25-1	NA	NA	TRBJ2-7	CASSEIGDSLYEQYF	TGTGCCAGCAGTGAAATTGGGGACTCCCTCTACGAGCAGTACTTC
16	TRBV5-8	NA	TRBD2	TRBJ2-5	CASSPRGGEIQETQYF	TGTGCCAGCAGCCCTCGGGGGGGGGAGATCCAGGAGACCCAGTACTTC
15	TRBV7-2	NA	NA	TRBJ2-6	CASSLVLAGANVLTF	TGTGCCAGCAGCTTAGTCCTAGCCGGGGCCAACGTCCTGACTTTC
15	TRBV6-2/TRBV6-3	NA	TRBD1	TRBJ2-1	CASSFQDRGHNEQFF	TGTGCCAGCAGTTTCCAGGACAGGGGCCACAATGAGCAGTTCTTC
15	TRBV7-2	NA	NA	TRBJ1-1	CASSLASLMNTEAFF	TGTGCCAGCAGCTTAGCATCCCTAATGAACACTGAAGCTTTCTTT
16	TRBV18	NA	TRBD1	TRBJ1-6	CASSPRDRVNNSPLHF	TGTGCCAGCTCACCCCGGGACAGGGTGAACAATTCACCCCTCCACTTT
14	TRBV6-2/TRBV6-3	NA	NA	TRBJ1-1	CASTPGEMGTEAFF	TGTGCCAGCACCCCCGGGGAGATGGGGACTGAAGCTTTCTTT
17	TRBV5-1	once	TRBD1	TRBJ2-7	CASSGEPGTGRTYEQYF	TGCGCCAGCAGCGGCGAACCCGGGACAGGGAGGACCTACGAGCAGTACTTC
12	TRBV10-3	NA	NA	TRBJ2-5	CAISESRETQYF	TGTGCCATCAGTGAGTCGAGAGAGACCCAGTACTTC
17	TRBV25-1	NA	TRBD1	TRBJ2-6	CASSGDRVYSGANVLTF	TGTGCCAGCAGTGGGGACAGGGTTTACTCTGGGGCCAACGTCCTGACTTTC
17	TRBV5-1	NA	NA	TRBJ1-4	CASSLEPMGAGNEKLFF	TGCGCCAGCAGCTTGGAACCGATGGGGGCCGGGAATGAAAAACTGTTTTTT
13	TRBV29-1	once	NA	TRBJ2-5	CSAEDSPGETQYF	TGCAGCGCCGAGGACTCTCCCGGGGAGACCCAGTACTTC
16	TRBV10-3	NA	TRBD2	TRBJ2-1	CAITRTSGVSYNEQFF	TGTGCCATCACCCGGACTAGCGGGGTCTCCTACAATGAGCAGTTCTTC
14	TRBV7-2	NA	NA	TRBJ2-3	CASSPRGGTDTQYF	TGTGCCAGCAGCCCCCGAGGAGGTACAGATACGCAGTATTTT
14	TRBV27	NA	NA	TRBJ2-1	CASSPDSPIKEQFF	TGTGCCAGCAGTCCGGACAGTCCCATTAAGGAGCAGTTCTTC
13	TRBV28	NA	TRBD2	TRBJ2-5	CASWGGEGETQYF	TGTGCCAGCTGGGGAGGGGAGGGGGAGACCCAGTACTTC
15	TRBV5-1	many	NA	TRBJ1-6	CASSEGGLGNSPLHF	TGCGCCAGCAGCGAAGGGGGATTGGGCAATTCACCCCTCCACTTT
15	TRBV4-1	once	TRBD1	TRBJ1-6	CASSQEGTGGFSLHF	TGCGCCAGCAGCCAAGAAGGGACAGGGGGCTTTAGCCTCCACTTT
13	TRBV29-1	NA	TRBD2	TRBJ2-1	CSVGASGSSEQFF	TGCAGCGTTGGGGCTAGCGGGAGCAGTGAGCAGTTCTTC
13	TRBV5-6	NA	NA	TRBJ2-7	CASSLGTMHEQYF	TGTGCCAGCAGCCTTGGGACAATGCACGAGCAGTACTTC
14	TRBV6-2/TRBV6-3	NA	TRBD1	TRBJ1-1	CASSGTGWATEAFF	TGTGCCAGCAGTGGGACAGGGTGGGCCACTGAAGCTTTCTTT
15	TRBV7-2	NA	NA	TRBJ1-6	CASSLARGTNSPLHF	TGTGCCAGCAGCTTAGCACGGGGAACGAATTCACCCCTCCACTTT
13	TRBV18	NA	NA	TRBJ2-3	CASSPGAADTQYF	TGTGCCAGCTCACCTGGGGCAGCAGATACGCAGTATTTT
17	TRBV7-9	NA	NA	TRBJ2-7	CASSSGGSGGPTYEQYF	TGTGCCAGCAGCTCAGGGGGAAGCGGGGGCCCAACCTACGAGCAGTACTTC
14	TRBV6-2/TRBV6-3	NA	NA	TRBJ1-1	CASSYSLQGTEAFF	TGTGCCAGCAGTTACTCGCTGCAGGGGACTGAAGCTTTCTTT
14	TRBV6-6	NA	NA	TRBJ2-5	CASSYNGGLETQYF	TGTGCCAGCAGTTACAACGGCGGTCTGGAGACCCAGTACTTC
14	TRBV28	few	NA	TRBJ2-7	CASGLGTAGHEQYF	TGTGCCAGCGGCCTGGGGACTGCGGGGCACGAGCAGTACTTC
15	TRBV18	few	NA	TRBJ2-2	CASSPPGRNTGELFF	TGTGCCAGCTCACCACCTGGGCGGAACACCGGGGAGCTGTTTTTT
15	TRBV19	NA	NA	TRBJ2-7	CASSSHRDSPYEQYF	TGTGCCAGTAGTTCTCACCGGGACTCACCCTACGAGCAGTACTTC
15	TRBV9	once	NA	TRBJ2-3	CASSVGLANTDTQYF	TGTGCCAGCAGCGTGGGGCTAGCGAACACAGATACGCAGTATTTT
14	TRBV9	NA	NA	TRBJ2-7	CASSVDRPPYEQYF	TGTGCCAGCAGCGTTGACAGACCCCCCTACGAGCAGTACTTC